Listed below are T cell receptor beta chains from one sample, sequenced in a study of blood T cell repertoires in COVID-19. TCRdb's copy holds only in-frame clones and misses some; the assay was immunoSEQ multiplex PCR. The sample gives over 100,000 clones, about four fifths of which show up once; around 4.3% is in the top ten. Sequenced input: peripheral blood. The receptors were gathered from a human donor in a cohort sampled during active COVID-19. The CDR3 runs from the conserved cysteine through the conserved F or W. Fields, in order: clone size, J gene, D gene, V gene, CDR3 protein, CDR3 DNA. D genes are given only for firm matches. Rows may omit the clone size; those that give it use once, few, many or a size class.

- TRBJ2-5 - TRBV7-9 CASSPGETQYF TGTGCCAGCAGCCCAGGAGAGACCCAGTACTTC
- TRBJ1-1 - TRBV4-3 CASSHWALRENTEAFF TGCGCCAGCAGCCACTGGGCACTCAGGGAAAACACTGAAGCTTTCTTT
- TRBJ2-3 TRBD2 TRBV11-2 CASSLMGGGATDTQYF TGTGCCAGCAGCTTAATGGGCGGGGGAGCCACAGATACGCAGTATTTT
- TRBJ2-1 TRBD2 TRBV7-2 CASSASSGGGYNEQFF TGTGCCAGCAGCGCATCTAGCGGGGGAGGATACAATGAGCAGTTCTTC
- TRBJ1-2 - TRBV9 CASSVVAGYGYTF TGTGCCAGCAGCGTAGTGGCAGGGTATGGCTACACCTTC
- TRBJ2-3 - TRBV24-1 CATSRGGGGADTQYF TGTGCCACCAGCCGAGGGGGGGGAGGGGCAGATACGCAGTATTTT
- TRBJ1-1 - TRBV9 CASSAAPDAGGAEAFF TGTGCCAGCAGCGCGGCCCCGGATGCCGGGGGAGCTGAAGCTTTCTTT
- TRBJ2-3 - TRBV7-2 CASSSEIADTQYF TGTGCCAGCAGCTCCGAGATCGCAGATACGCAGTATTTT
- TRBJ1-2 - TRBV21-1 CASSKEWGGRANYGYTF TGTGCCAGCAGCAAAGAGTGGGGGGGCAGGGCTAACTATGGCTACACCTTC
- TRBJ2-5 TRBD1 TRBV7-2 CASSLDRGRETQYF TGTGCCAGCAGTCTGGACAGGGGGCGTGAGACCCAGTACTTC
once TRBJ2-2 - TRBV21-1 CASSPQRSDRDFENTGELFF TGTGCCAGCAGCCCCCAAAGGTCGGACAGGGATTTTGAGAACACCGGGGAGCTGTTTTTT
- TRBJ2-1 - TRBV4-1 CASSQDRRGRWNEQFF TGCGCCAGCAGCCAAGATAGGAGGGGGCGATGGAATGAGCAGTTCTTC
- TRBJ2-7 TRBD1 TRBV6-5 CASSYSHRTGRDEQYF TGTGCCAGCAGTTACTCTCACAGGACAGGGCGCGACGAGCAGTACTTC
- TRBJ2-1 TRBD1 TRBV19 CASKTLGTGGRNEQFF TGTGCCAGTAAAACCCTAGGGACAGGTGGAAGGAATGAGCAGTTCTTC
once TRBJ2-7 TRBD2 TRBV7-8 CASRPPFWRGAYEQYF TGTGCCAGCAGACCTCCCTTTTGGCGGGGGGCCTACGAGCAGTACTTC
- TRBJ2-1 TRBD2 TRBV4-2 CASSQELAGSYGGVF TGTGCCAGCAGCCAGGAACTAGCGGGGTCTTACGGCGGAGTCTTC
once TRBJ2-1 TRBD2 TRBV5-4 CASSVGLAGGNAYNEQFF TGTGCCAGCAGCGTGGGACTAGCGGGGGGCAATGCCTACAATGAGCAGTTCTTC
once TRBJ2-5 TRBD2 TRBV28 CASSPTSGGEETQYF TGTGCCAGCAGCCCGACTAGCGGGGGGGAAGAGACCCAGTACTTC
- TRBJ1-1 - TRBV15 CATSRGGAENTEAFF TGTGCCACCAGCCGAGGTGGGGCAGAGAACACTGAAGCTTTCTTT
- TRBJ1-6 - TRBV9 CASSALGDSPLHF TGTGCCAGCAGCGCCCTAGGCGACTCACCCCTCCACTTT
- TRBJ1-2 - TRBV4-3 CASSQSGRTKLGRYGYTF TGCGCCAGCAGCCAATCCGGACGGACGAAACTGGGGCGCTATGGCTACACCTTC
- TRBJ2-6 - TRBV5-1 CASSWDGQTISGANVLTF TGCGCCAGCAGCTGGGACGGACAGACCATCTCTGGGGCCAACGTCCTGACTTTC
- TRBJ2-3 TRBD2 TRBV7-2 CASSSRTSGGADTQYF TGTGCCAGCAGCTCCAGGACTAGCGGGGGGGCAGATACGCAGTATTTT
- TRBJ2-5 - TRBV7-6 CASSLALGETQYF TGTGCCAGCAGCTTAGCCCTAGGAGAGACCCAGTACTTC
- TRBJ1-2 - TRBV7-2 CASSLGQHYGYTF TGTGCCAGCAGCTTAGGACAGCACTATGGCTACACCTTC
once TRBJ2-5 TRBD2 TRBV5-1 CASSLARLAGQETQYF TGCGCCAGCAGCTTGGCGAGGCTAGCGGGGCAAGAGACCCAGTACTTC
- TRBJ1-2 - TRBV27 CASRAWGGANYGYTF TGTGCCAGCAGAGCCTGGGGGGGCGCAAACTATGGCTACACCTTC
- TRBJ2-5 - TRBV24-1 CATSDLWQGETQYF TGTGCCACCAGTGATTTGTGGCAGGGGGAGACCCAGTACTTC
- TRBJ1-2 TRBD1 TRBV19 CASSIPGQGFRGNGYTF TGTGCCAGTAGTATACCGGGACAGGGGTTCCGGGGGAATGGCTACACCTTC
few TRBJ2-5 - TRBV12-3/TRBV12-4 CASSQRRVETQYF TGTGCCAGCAGCCAGCGGAGGGTGGAGACCCAGTACTTC
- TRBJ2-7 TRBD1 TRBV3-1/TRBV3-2 CASSQRTGGEEQYF TGTGCCAGCAGCCAGAGGACAGGGGGCGAAGAGCAGTACTTC
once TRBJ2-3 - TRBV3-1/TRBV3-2 CASSLPWERCTDTQYF TGTGCCAGCAGCCTTCCATGGGAGAGGTGCACAGATACGCAGTATTTT
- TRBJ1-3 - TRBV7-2 CASSLEGGHSGNTIYF TGTGCCAGCAGCTTAGAAGGGGGTCACTCTGGAAACACCATATATTTT
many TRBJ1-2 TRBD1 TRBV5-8 CASSAIDRGADGYTF TGTGCCAGCAGCGCCATAGACAGGGGGGCGGATGGCTACACCTTC
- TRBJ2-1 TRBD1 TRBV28 CASSLQGANEQFF TGTGCCAGCAGTTTGCAGGGGGCGAATGAGCAGTTCTTC
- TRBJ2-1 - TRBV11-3 CASSLNTGSYNEQFF TGTGCCAGCAGCTTGAATACAGGCTCCTACAATGAGCAGTTCTTC
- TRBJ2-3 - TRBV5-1 CASSPGVTDTQYF TGCGCCAGCAGCCCGGGGGTCACAGATACGCAGTATTTT
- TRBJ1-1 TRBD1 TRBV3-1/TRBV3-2 CASSQRGQWTEAFF TGTGCCAGCAGCCAAAGGGGACAGTGGACTGAAGCTTTCTTT
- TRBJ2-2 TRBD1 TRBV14 CASSHRNLGGGNTGELFF TGTGCCAGCAGCCACAGAAACTTAGGGGGCGGCAACACCGGGGAGCTGTTTTTT
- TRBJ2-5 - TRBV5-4 CASSSPGAVQETQYF TGTGCCAGCAGCTCTCCCGGAGCGGTTCAAGAGACCCAGTACTTC
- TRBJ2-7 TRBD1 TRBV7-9 CASSLTGGAQYF TGTGCCAGCAGCTTGACAGGGGGAGCCCAGTACTTC
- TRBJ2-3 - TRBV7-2 CASSLLAPSTDTQYF TGTGCCAGCAGCTTATTGGCCCCAAGCACAGATACGCAGTATTTT